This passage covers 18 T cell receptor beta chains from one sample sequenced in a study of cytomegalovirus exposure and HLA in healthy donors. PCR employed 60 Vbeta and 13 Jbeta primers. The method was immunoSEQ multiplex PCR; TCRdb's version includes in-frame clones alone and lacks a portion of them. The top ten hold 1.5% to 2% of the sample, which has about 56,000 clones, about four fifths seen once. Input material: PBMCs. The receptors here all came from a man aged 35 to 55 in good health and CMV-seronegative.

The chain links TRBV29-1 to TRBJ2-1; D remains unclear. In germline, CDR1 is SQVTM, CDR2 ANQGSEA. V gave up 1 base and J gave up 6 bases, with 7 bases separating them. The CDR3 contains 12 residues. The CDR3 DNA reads TGCAGCGTTGAAGCCCGCAGCAATGAGCAGTTCTTC. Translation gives CSVEARSNEQFF.

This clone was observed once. The CDR3 coding sequence is TGTGCCAGCAGCTTAGACGGCGGACTGCAAGAGACCCAGTACTTC. It codes for CASSLDGGLQETQYF. The chain recombines TRBV11-3 with TRBJ2-5; perhaps TRBD2 as D (5 bases). The CDR3 has 15 residues. Per the germline V gene, CDR1 is SGHNT and CDR2 is YENEEA. V lost 0 bases and J 2 bases, leaving 10 bases between the germline ends.

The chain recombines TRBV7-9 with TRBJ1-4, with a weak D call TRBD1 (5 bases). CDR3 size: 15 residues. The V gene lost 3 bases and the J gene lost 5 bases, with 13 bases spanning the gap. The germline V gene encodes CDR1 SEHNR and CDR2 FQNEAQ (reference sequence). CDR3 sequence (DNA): TGTGCCAGCAGCTTCCAGGGCAAGGAAAATGAAAAACTGTTTTTT. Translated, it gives CASSFQGKENEKLFF. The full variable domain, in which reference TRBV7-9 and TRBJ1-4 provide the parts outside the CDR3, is DTGVSQNPRHKITKRGQNVTFRCDPISEHNRLYWYRQTLGQGPEFLTYFQNEAQLEKSRLLSDRFSAERPKGSFSTLEIQRTEQGDSAMYLCASSFQGKENEKLFFGSGTQLSVL.

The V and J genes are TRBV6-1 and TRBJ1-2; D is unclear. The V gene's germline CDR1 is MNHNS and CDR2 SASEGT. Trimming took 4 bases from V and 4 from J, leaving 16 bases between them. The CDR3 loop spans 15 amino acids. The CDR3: CASSARRTYGYGYTF. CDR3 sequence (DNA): TGTGCCAGCAGTGCAAGGCGGACTTATGGCTATGGCTACACCTTC.

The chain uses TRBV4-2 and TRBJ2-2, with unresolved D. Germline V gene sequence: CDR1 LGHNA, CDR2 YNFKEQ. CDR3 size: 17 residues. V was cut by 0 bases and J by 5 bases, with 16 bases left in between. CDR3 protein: CASSQETAVSGTGELFF. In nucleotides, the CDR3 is TGTGCCAGCAGCCAAGAGACGGCGGTCTCCGGGACCGGGGAGCTGTTTTTT.

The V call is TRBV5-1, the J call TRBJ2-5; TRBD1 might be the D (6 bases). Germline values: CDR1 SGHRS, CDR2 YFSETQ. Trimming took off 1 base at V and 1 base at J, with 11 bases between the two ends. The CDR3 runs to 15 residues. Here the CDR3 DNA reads TGCGCCAGCAGCTTGTTACAGGGCGTCCAAGAGACCCAGTACTTC. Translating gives CASSLLQGVQETQYF.

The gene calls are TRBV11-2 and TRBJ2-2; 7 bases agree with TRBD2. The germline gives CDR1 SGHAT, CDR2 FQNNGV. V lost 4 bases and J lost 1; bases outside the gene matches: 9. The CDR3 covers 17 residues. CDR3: CASSSGPSGGNTGELFF. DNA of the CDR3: TGTGCCAGCAGCTCAGGACCCTCGGGGGGGAACACCGGGGAGCTGTTTTTT.

Here the CDR3 DNA reads TGTGCCAGCAGTCTCCCGCTAAACACAGATACGCAGTATTTT. Its translation is CASSLPLNTDTQYF. The chain has TRBV6-1 and TRBJ2-3; D gene ambiguous. The germline V gene has CDR1 MNHNS and CDR2 SASEGT. Trimming shortened V by 5 bases and J by 2 bases, and 11 bases separated the two germline ends. The CDR3 is 14 amino acids.

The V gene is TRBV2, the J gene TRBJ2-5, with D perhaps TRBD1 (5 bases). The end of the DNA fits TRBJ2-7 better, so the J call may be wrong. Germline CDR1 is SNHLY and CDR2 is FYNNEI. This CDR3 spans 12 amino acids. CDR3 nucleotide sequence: TGTGCCAGCAGCGTAGACAGCTACGAGCAGTACTTC. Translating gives CASSVDSYEQYF.

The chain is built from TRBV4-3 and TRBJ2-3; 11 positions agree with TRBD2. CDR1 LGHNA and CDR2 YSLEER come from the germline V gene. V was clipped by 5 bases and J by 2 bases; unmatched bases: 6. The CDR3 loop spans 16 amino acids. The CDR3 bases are TGCGCCAGCAGCTCACGACTAGCGGGGTTCACAGATACGCAGTATTTT. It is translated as CASSSRLAGFTDTQYF.

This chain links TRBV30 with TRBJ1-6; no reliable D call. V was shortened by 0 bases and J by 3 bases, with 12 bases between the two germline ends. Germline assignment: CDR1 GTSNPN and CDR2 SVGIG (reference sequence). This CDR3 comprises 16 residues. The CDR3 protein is CAWSVGSSHYNSPLHF. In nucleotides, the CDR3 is TGTGCCTGGAGTGTCGGTTCGAGTCACTATAATTCACCCCTCCACTTT.

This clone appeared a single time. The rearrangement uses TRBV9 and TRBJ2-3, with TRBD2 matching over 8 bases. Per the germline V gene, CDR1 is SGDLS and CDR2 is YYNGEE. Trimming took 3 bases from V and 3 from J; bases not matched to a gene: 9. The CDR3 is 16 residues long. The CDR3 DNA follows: TGTGCCAGCAGCGGCCGGGGGGGCCTTAGGACAGATACGCAGTATTTT. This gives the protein CASSGRGGLRTDTQYF.

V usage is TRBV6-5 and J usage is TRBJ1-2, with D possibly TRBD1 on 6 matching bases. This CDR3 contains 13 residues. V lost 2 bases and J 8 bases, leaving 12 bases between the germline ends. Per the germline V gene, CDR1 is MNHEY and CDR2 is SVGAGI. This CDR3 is CASSYGAQGGYTF. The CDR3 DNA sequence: TGTGCCAGCAGTTACGGGGCTCAGGGGGGCTACACCTTC.

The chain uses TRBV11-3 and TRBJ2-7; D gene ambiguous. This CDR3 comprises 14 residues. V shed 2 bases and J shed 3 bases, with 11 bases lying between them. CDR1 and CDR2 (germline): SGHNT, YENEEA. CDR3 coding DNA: TGTGCCAGCAGCTTATGGCAGGCTAGCTACGAGCAGTACGTC. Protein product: CASSLWQASYEQYV.

The CDR3 loop is CASTPGTGGGLNYGYTF. CDR3 DNA: TGTGCCAGCACCCCGGGAACAGGGGGGGGGCTAAACTATGGCTACACCTTC. The chain joins TRBV7-9 to TRBJ1-2; TRBD1 agrees at 8 bases. V dropped 7 bases and J dropped 2; count of bases not matched to a gene: 15. This CDR3 spans 17 amino acids. Germline V gene sequence: CDR1 SEHNR, CDR2 FQNEAQ (reference sequence).

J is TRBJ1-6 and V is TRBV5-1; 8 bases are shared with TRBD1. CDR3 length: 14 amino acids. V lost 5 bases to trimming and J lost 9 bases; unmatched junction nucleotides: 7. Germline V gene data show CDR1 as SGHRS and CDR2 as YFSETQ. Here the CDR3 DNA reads TGCGCCAGCAGGTTGTCGCAGGGGGCTTCACCCCTCCACTTT. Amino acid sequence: CASRLSQGASPLHF.

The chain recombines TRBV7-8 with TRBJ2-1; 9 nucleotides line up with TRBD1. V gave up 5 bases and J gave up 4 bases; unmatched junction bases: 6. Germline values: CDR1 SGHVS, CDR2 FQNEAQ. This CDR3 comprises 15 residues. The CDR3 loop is CASSPQTGGYNEQFF. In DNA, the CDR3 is TGTGCCAGCAGCCCGCAGACAGGGGGGTACAATGAGCAGTTCTTC. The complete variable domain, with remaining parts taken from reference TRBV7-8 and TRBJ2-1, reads GAGVSQSPRYKVAKRGQDVALRCDPISGHVSLFWYQQALGQGPEFLTYFQNEAQLDKSGLPSDRFFAERPEGSVSTLKIQRTQQEDSAVYLCASSPQTGGYNEQFFGPGTRLTVL.

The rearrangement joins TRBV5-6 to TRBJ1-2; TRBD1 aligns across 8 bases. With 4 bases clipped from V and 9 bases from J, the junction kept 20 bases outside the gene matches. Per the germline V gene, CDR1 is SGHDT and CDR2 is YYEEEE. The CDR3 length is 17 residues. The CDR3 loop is CASSTYLLFRTGMRYTF. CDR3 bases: TGTGCCAGCAGCACATACCTTCTCTTTCGGACAGGGATGCGCTACACCTTC.